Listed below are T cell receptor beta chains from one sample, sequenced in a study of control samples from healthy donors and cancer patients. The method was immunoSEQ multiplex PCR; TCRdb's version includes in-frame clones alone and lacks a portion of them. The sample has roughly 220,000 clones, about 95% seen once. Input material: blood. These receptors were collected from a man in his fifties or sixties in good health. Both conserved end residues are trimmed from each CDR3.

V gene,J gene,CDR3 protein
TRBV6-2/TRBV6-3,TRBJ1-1,ASSRQGAENTEAF
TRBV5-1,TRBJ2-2,ASSLGDRGRNTGELF
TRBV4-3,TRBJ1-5,ASSIGAGNQPQH
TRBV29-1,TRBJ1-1,SVEDRGRGASSEAF
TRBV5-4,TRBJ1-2,ASSVQTDTYGYT
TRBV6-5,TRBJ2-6,ASSPGVSGANVLT
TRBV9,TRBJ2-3,ASSSRGGWSTDTQY
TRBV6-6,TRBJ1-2,ASSATSGTGGFGYT
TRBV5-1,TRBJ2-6,ASSLGRGANVLT
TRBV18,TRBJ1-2,ASSPLQGDYGYT
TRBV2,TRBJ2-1,ASSATLQGAFDNEQF
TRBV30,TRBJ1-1,AWSPYIGRQGYTEAF
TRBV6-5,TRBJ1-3,ASGVLGAGNTIY
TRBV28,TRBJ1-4,ASRPYSGRVDSANEKLF
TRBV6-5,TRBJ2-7,ASSLRGVSYEQY
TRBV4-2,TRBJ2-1,ASSQVQGDSYNEQF
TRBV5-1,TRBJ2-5,ASSRDSGGFETQY
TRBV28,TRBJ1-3,ASSSSRVPGNTIY
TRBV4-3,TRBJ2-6,ASSQGGAGANVLT
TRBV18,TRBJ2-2,ASSRANGELF
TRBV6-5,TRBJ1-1,ASRRGRDTEAF
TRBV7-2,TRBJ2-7,ASSWQGAYEQY
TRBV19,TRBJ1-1,ATRDYGGMTEAF
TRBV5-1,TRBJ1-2,ASSRDTFPSYT
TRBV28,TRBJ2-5,ASSTGQGGETQY
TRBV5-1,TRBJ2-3,ASSLGQAWDTQY
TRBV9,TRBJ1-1,ASSVGRSLTEAF
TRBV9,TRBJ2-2,ARPSETTNTGELF
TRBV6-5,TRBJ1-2,ASYQGQGGYGYT
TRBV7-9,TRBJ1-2,ASSFLPRGYRVPYGYT
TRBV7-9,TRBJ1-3,ASSRGRLSGNTIY
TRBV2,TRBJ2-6,ARDRAGANVLT
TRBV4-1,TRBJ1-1,ASSPTPGQDTEAF
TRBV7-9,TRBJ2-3,ASSLGPTDTQY
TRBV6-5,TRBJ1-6,ASSQLGGTKAPLH
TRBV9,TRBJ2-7,ASSAPSSGEQY
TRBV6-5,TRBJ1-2,ASTGGSNYGYT
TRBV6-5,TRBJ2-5,ASSYLAGEETQY
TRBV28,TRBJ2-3,ATGSGLNTDTQY
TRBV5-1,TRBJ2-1,ASRDGGTAPNEQF
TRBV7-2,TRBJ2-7,ASSLFRQSSYEQY
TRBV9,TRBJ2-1,ASSTSTGFTINSYNEQF
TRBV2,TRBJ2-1,ASNRKGNNEQF
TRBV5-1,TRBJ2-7,ASSLTTGANSYEQY
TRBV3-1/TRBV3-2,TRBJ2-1,ASSQVRPGFSYNEQF
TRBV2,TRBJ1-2,ASKEGGSGYGYT
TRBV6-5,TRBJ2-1,ASRATGGSYNEQF
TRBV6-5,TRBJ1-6,ASSYSRTGDSPLH
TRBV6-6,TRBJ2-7,ASSRTGVYEQY
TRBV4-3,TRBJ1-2,ASSRTGVSYGYT
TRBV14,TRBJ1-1,ASSQDRQGGVLNTEAF
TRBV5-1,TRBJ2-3,ASSPGAGTSGTDTQY
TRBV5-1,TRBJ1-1,ASSLVFNTEAF
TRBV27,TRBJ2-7,ASSLKVRGYEQY
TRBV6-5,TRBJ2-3,ASSFMATQY
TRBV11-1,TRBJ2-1,ASSMDSPGAGNEQF
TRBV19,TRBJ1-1,ASSTTTGVDTEAF
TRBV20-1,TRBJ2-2,SASGTPNTGELF
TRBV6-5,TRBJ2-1,ASSYVGLGHEQF
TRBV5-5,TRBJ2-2,ASSLATGTGELF